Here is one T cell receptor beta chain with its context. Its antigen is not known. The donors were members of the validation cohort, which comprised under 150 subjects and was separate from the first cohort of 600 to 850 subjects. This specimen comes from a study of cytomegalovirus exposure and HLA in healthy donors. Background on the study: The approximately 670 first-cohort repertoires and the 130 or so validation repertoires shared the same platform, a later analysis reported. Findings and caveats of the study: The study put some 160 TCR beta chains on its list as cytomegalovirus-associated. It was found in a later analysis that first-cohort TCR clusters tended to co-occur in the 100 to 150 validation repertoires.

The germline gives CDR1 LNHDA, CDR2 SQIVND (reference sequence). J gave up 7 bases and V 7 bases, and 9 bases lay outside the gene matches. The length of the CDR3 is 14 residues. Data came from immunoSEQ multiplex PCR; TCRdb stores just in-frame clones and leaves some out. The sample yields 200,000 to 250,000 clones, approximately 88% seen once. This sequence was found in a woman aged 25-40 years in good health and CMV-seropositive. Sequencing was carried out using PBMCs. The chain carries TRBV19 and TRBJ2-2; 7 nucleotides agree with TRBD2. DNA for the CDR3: TGTGCCAGTACAGGCGGGAGTGAGGTCGGGGAGCTGTTTTTT. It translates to CASTGGSEVGELFF.